The 30 T cell receptor beta chains reported below all come from one sample, sequenced in a study of T cell clonality in common variable immunodeficiency. Findings of the study overall: Reportedly, TCR beta sequences from common variable immunodeficiency showed fewer deletions and N-nucleotide insertions.

Assay used: immunoSEQ multiplex PCR; TCRdb lists only in-frame clones, some missing. The sample contains about 15,000 clones, none of them singletons. Their antigens are not known. The specimen was peripheral blood mononuclear cells. These receptors all stem from a human donor with common variable immunodeficiency.

This clone has a handful of counts. The read halts 3 residues ahead of the CDR3 end, with the missing end drawn from the germline J gene. This sequence joins TRBV30 and TRBJ1-2; a possible D gene is TRBD1 (6 bases). This CDR3 has 15 residues. V gave up 0 bases and J gave up 4 bases, with 15 bases separating them. Germline CDR1 and CDR2: GTSNPN and SVGIG (reference sequence). Here the CDR3 reads CAWSVAGGASYGYTF. CDR3 DNA, as far as it was read: TGTGCCTGGAGTGTGGCGGGGGGCGCGTCCTATGGC. The variable domain in full, with the rest retrieved from reference TRBV30 and TRBJ1-2, is SQTIHQWPATLVQPVGSPLSLECTVEGTSNPNLYWYRQAAGRGLQLLFYSVGIGQISSEVPQNLSASRPQDRQFILSSKKLLLSDSGFYLCAWSVAGGASYGYTFGSGTRLTVV.

On this clone: The read is 3 residues too short to cover the CDR3 end, so that end is filled in from the germline J gene. This chain joins TRBV5-3 and TRBJ2-7, with 7 nucleotides matching TRBD1. TRBV5-3 is marked as an open reading frame, function uncertain. Trimming at V came to 0 bases and at J to 2 bases, leaving 8 bases not matched to a gene. The CDR3 has 16 amino acids. The CDR3 protein is CARSLAETGIPYEQYF. The part of the CDR3 DNA that was read is TGTGCCAGAAGCTTGGCGGAGACAGGGATCCCCTACGAG.

Of note for this clone: The read ends 3 residues early relative to the CDR3; the germline J gene fills the gap. This chain connects TRBV20-1 to TRBJ1-2; TRBD1 matches at 8 bases. Germline V gene sequence: CDR1 DFQATT, CDR2 SNEGSKA (reference sequence). This CDR3 region has 13 residues. The CDR3 DNA, read in part, is TGCAGTGCTAGAGAAAACAGGGGGTGGGGC. Residues: CSARENRGWG. The whole CDR3 is CSARENRGWGYTF.

Note on this clone: The CDR3 goes on 3 residues after the read ends, and that part is filled in from the germline J gene. The chain employs TRBV30 and TRBJ1-3; TRBD1 aligns across 7 bases. V gave up 4 bases and J gave up 0 bases; unmatched junction bases: 9. Germline V lookup: CDR1 GTSNPN, CDR2 SVGIG (reference sequence). The CDR3 spans 16 residues. CDR3 sequence: CAWNLPHRGSGNTIYF. Partial CDR3 DNA: TGTGCCTGGAACCTCCCACACAGGGGCTCTGGAAACACC.

As for this clone: The read terminates 3 residues before the CDR3 end, so the remaining end is supplied by the germline J gene. The chain is built from TRBV18 and TRBJ2-1, with 11 bases identical to TRBD2. Germline loops: CDR1 KGHSH, CDR2 LQKENI. V trimming: 0 bases; J trimming: 7 bases; junction bases outside the gene matches: 5. CDR3 length equals 16 residues. CDR3: CASSPPTVAGGNEQFF. The sequenced part of the CDR3 DNA is TGTGCCAGCTCACCACCGACGGTAGCGGGGGGGAATGAG.

This clone was observed a handful of times. Read data end 3 residues before the CDR3 end; the end is taken from the germline J gene. The chain joins TRBV6-2 or TRBV6-3 to TRBJ1-1; D is possibly TRBD1 (5 bases). The CDR3 is 14 amino acids. The germline CDR1 and CDR2 sequences are MNHEY and SVGEGT. Trimming pared 7 bases from V and 5 bases from J, leaving 17 bases between. The covered CDR3 bases are TGTGCCAGCACCCGGACGGGGGGGTGGACTGAA. Protein: CASTRTGGWTE. The entire CDR3 reads CASTRTGGWTEAFF.

Worth noting for this clone: The read is 3 residues too short to cover the CDR3 end, so that end is filled in from the germline J gene. V and J are TRBV23-1 and TRBJ1-2, with TRBD1 identical over 7 bases. TRBV23-1 is labeled an ORF, and its function is uncertain. This CDR3 region has 16 residues. Unmatched junction bases numbered 13, after V lost 4 bases and J lost 5 bases. The sequenced CDR3 bases are TGCGCCAGCAGTCCCCAGGGGGTCCTGTCAGGATATGGC. As protein: CASSPQGVLSGYG. The CDR3 in its entirety is CASSPQGVLSGYGYTF.

This clone was counted many times. The read ends 3 residues before the CDR3 terminus; that terminus is restored from the germline J gene. The rearrangement joins TRBV10-3 to TRBJ2-1; 11 bases map to TRBD1. V dropped 9 bases and J dropped 5; count of bases not matched to a gene: 3. CDR1 and CDR2 from the germline V gene are ENHRY and SYGVKD. The CDR3 runs 13 residues. Partial CDR3 DNA: TGTGCCATAGGACAGGGGGCGAACAATGAG. Translation: CAIGQGANNE. The CDR3 in its entirety is CAIGQGANNEQFF.

This clone is termed medium-sized. The CDR3 is cut off 3 residues early in the read; its end comes from the germline J gene. This chain links TRBV5-4 with TRBJ2-6; D perhaps matches TRBD2 (5 bases). CDR1 SGHNT and CDR2 YYREEE come from the germline V gene (reference sequence). This CDR3 is built from 15 residues. V lost 6 bases and J 1 base, leaving 11 bases between the germline ends. Partial CDR3 DNA: TGTGCCAGCACAGCCGGACTGTCTGGGGCCAACGTC. Residues: CASTAGLSGANV. The full CDR3 reads CASTAGLSGANVLTF.

Notes on this clone: The CDR3 end is not reached by the read, which stops 3 residues before it; the germline J gene fills it in. The chain recombines TRBV20-1 with TRBJ2-7, with D possibly being TRBD1 (5 bases). Trimming removed 3 bases at V and 1 base at J, with 10 bases between. The CDR3 loop spans 13 amino acids. The V gene's germline CDR1 is DFQATT and CDR2 SNEGSKA (reference sequence). The sequenced CDR3 bases are TGCAGTGCTAGGCTAGGGGTTTCCTACGAG. This codes for CSARLGVSYE. In full, the CDR3 is CSARLGVSYEQYF.

There are a few counts of this clone. The CDR3 end is not reached by the read, which stops 3 residues before it; the germline J gene fills it in. The chain couples TRBV11-2 to TRBJ2-5, with 10 bases fitting TRBD2. The V gene end was trimmed by 5 bases and the J gene end by 5 bases; junction bases not matched to a gene: 5. Germline V gene lookup returns CDR1 SGHAT and CDR2 FQNNGV. The CDR3 spans 14 residues. CDR3 DNA (partial): TGTGCCAGCAGCCGGGGGACTAGCGAGGAGACC. This sequence encodes CASSRGTSEET. The whole CDR3 protein is CASSRGTSEETQYF.

This clone was recorded a few times. The CDR3: CASSIPQARNTEAFF. CDR3 DNA (partial): TGTGCCAGTAGTATACCTCAGGCTCGGAACACTGAA. The chain uses TRBV19 and TRBJ1-1; D gene unclear. The read ends 3 residues shy of where the CDR3 ends; the end is completed using the germline J gene. CDR1 and CDR2 from the germline V gene are LNHDA and SQIVND (reference sequence). V dropped 2 bases and J dropped 1 base, with 11 bases sitting between them. CDR3 size: 15 residues.

The CDR3 protein is CASSERQQETQYF. CDR3 DNA, as far as it was read: TGTGCCAGCAGTGAAAGACAGCAAGAGACC. The chain recombines TRBV6-1 with TRBJ2-5, with a weak D call TRBD1 (5 bases). The CDR3 is cut off 3 residues early in the read; its end comes from the germline J gene. V lost 2 bases to trimming and J lost 2 bases, with 6 bases between them. The germline V gene encodes CDR1 MNHNS and CDR2 SASEGT. This CDR3 region has 13 residues.

This clone was detected only a few times. The read terminates 3 residues before the CDR3 end, so the remaining end is supplied by the germline J gene. The chain is built from TRBV19 and TRBJ2-4, with 7 bases identical to TRBD1. The germline gives CDR1 LNHDA, CDR2 SQIVND (reference sequence). V trimming: 1 base; J trimming: 1 base; junction bases outside the gene matches: 13. The CDR3 length is 19 residues. The part of the CDR3 DNA that was read is TGTGCCAGTAGTATAGTAGATGGTAGCGACAGGGCGGCCAAAAACATT. It translates to CASSIVDGSDRAAKNI. The full CDR3 protein is CASSIVDGSDRAAKNIQYF.

This clone was counted between two and nine times. The read gets to within 3 residues of the CDR3 end, and the germline J gene fills in the rest. The rearrangement joins TRBV20-1 to TRBJ1-4; a weak D match, TRBD1 (5 bases). CDR3 length: 14 amino acids. The V gene's germline CDR1 is DFQATT and CDR2 SNEGSKA (reference sequence). Trimming cost V 2 bases and J 10 bases, with 17 bases left between them. The CDR3 sequence: CSARTTGPGGKLFF. CDR3 bases read: TGCAGTGCTAGAACCACAGGCCCCGGGGGAAAA.

This clone has a count of ten or more. The read is 3 residues too short to cover the CDR3 end, so that end is filled in from the germline J gene. The chain uses TRBV2 and TRBJ2-2, with TRBD1 matching over 8 bases. V lost 8 bases, J lost 6 bases, and 8 bases stayed unmatched. Germline V gene sequence: CDR1 SNHLY, CDR2 FYNNEI. The CDR3 loop spans 14 amino acids. CDR3 DNA, as far as it was read: TGTGCCAGCCGGGACAGGAGTGGGGCCGGGGAG. It encodes CASRDRSGAGE. The whole CDR3 sequence is CASRDRSGAGELFF.

Only a few counts were recorded for this clone. The sequence runs out 3 residues before the end of the CDR3; the remainder is reconstructed from the germline J gene. V gene TRBV5-6 combines with J gene TRBJ1-2; D not certain. Trimming pared 0 bases from V and 6 bases from J, leaving 6 bases between. The CDR3 totals 12 residues. Germline CDR1 reads SGHDT; CDR2 reads YYEEEE. The chain's CDR3 is CASSLGRDGYTF. The CDR3 DNA, read in part, is TGTGCCAGCAGCTTGGGAAGGGATGGC.

A few counts support this clone. The read ends 3 residues shy of where the CDR3 ends; the end is completed using the germline J gene. The gene calls are TRBV2 and TRBJ2-1; 8 nucleotides line up with TRBD2. Germline-derived CDR1 and CDR2 are SNHLY and FYNNEI. The J segment lost 6 bases and the V segment lost 4 bases, leaving 20 bases of the junction unmatched. This CDR3 has 19 residues. This CDR3 reads CASSAGGRGGGPVLNEQFF. The covered CDR3 bases are TGTGCCAGCAGTGCGGGGGGGCGAGGGGGAGGGCCGGTCCTCAATGAG.

This clone was seen only a few times. The CDR3 sequence is CASSLGGTGTYGYTF. The DNA read from the CDR3 is TGTGCCAGCAGCTTGGGAGGGACAGGGACCTATGGC. The chain links TRBV5-5 to TRBJ1-2; TRBD1 aligns across 9 bases. Coverage ceases 3 residues before the CDR3 finishes, and the germline J gene fills in the end. Losses at the gene ends were 0 bases for V and 4 bases for J; bases not matched to a gene: 4. The V gene's germline CDR1 is SGHKS and CDR2 YYEKEE (reference sequence). The CDR3 has 15 residues.

This clone was recorded a few times. The read falls 3 residues short of the CDR3 end, and the missing part is taken from the germline J gene. The chain recombines TRBV7-3 with TRBJ2-2, with 15 bases that match TRBD2. With V trimmed by 5 bases and J by 5 bases, 6 bases remained unmatched. CDR1 is SGHTA, CDR2 FQGTGA, per germline. The CDR3 is 17 residues long. Partial CDR3 DNA: TGTGCCAGCAGCCGAGGGACTAGCGGGGGGCTGACCGGGGAG. Translating it yields CASSRGTSGGLTGE. The whole CDR3 protein is CASSRGTSGGLTGELFF.

There are a few counts of this clone. The read comes to an end 3 residues before the CDR3 does, leaving the germline J gene to fill in the end. The chain has TRBV30 and TRBJ1-2; D call uncertain. Germline values: CDR1 GTSNPN, CDR2 SVGIG (reference sequence). The CDR3 extends over 15 amino acids. V gave up 0 bases and J gave up 4 bases, with 15 bases separating them. The CDR3 region is CAWSVRVFSLYGYTF. CDR3 DNA, as far as it was read: TGTGCCTGGAGTGTACGCGTGTTTTCACTCTATGGC. Looking up the rest from reference TRBV30 and TRBJ1-2 gives the full variable domain: SQTIHQWPATLVQPVGSPLSLECTVEGTSNPNLYWYRQAAGRGLQLLFYSVGIGQISSEVPQNLSASRPQDRQFILSSKKLLLSDSGFYLCAWSVRVFSLYGYTFGSGTRLTVV.

Comment on this clone: The observed sequence ends 3 residues before the CDR3 terminus, with the missing tail filled in from the germline J gene. This sequence joins TRBV19 and TRBJ1-5; no reliable D call. The CDR3 spans 14 residues. The ends were cut back, 6 bases at V and 5 bases at J, with 14 bases in the middle. Germline-derived CDR1 and CDR2 are LNHDA and SQIVND (reference sequence). The chain's CDR3 is CASRSRGKDQPQHF. The sequenced CDR3 bases are TGTGCCAGTAGGTCCCGGGGAAAGGATCAGCCC.

This clone was found a few times. The read terminates 3 residues ahead of where the CDR3 ends, so the germline J gene completes it. This rearrangement joins TRBV19 to TRBJ1-5; a possible D gene is TRBD1 (5 bases). Germline loops: CDR1 LNHDA, CDR2 SQIVND (reference sequence). V lost 3 bases and J 2 bases, leaving 20 bases between the germline ends. CDR3 length equals 18 residues. CDR3 protein: CASSIREMRGGGNQPQHF. The covered CDR3 bases are TGTGCCAGTAGTATCAGGGAGATGCGGGGAGGAGGCAATCAGCCC. Combining the CDR3 with reference TRBV19 and TRBJ1-5 gives the whole variable domain DGGITQSPKYLFRKEGQNVTLSCEQNLNHDAMYWYRQDPGQGLRLIYYSQIVNDFQKGDIAEGYSVSREKKESFPLTVTSAQKNPTAFYLCASSIREMRGGGNQPQHFGDGTRLSIL.

This clone was counted only a few times. The CDR3 is cut off 3 residues early in the read; its end comes from the germline J gene. The chain has TRBV18 and TRBJ1-3, with TRBD1 identical over 8 bases. This CDR3 has 16 residues. V trimming: 6 bases; J trimming: 2 bases; junction bases outside the gene matches: 9. Germline V lookup: CDR1 KGHSH, CDR2 LQKENI. CDR3 protein: CASSTTRDRTGNTIYF. CDR3 bases read: TGTGCCAGCTCTACAACCCGGGACAGGACTGGAAACACC.

The table lists this clone with a few counts. The missing CDR3 end, 3 residues past where the read stops, is filled in from the germline J gene. The chain has TRBV5-1 and TRBJ2-7; D gene uncertain. Trimming removed 0 bases from V and 2 bases from J, with 9 bases in between. Germline CDR1 reads SGHRS; CDR2 reads YFSETQ. This CDR3 region has 14 residues. CDR3 DNA (partial): TGCGCCAGCAGCTTGGGGGCCAGCACCTACGAG. Translated, it gives CASSLGASTYE. From start to end, the CDR3 is CASSLGASTYEQYF.

Concerning this clone: The read ends 3 residues before the CDR3 terminus; that terminus is restored from the germline J gene. The rearrangement uses TRBV2 and TRBJ1-5; 7 bases match TRBD1. CDR3 length: 15 amino acids. V was clipped by 3 bases and J by 4 bases; unmatched bases: 6. Germline values: CDR1 SNHLY, CDR2 FYNNEI. The CDR3 region is CASSELGGKNQPQHF. The CDR3 bases that were read are TGTGCCAGCAGTGAGTTAGGGGGCAAGAATCAGCCC.

This clone was picked up a small number of times. The missing CDR3 end, 3 residues past where the read stops, is filled in from the germline J gene. V is TRBV7-2 and J is TRBJ2-7; D uncertain. V was pared by 2 bases and J by 6 bases, with 8 bases between. Germline V gives CDR1 SGHTA, CDR2 FQGNSA. The CDR3 sequence is 12 residues long. The sequenced part of the CDR3 DNA is TGTGCCAGCAGCTTATCCGCGGTCGAG. It translates to CASSLSAVE. The whole CDR3 sequence is CASSLSAVEQYF.

This clone turned up a few times. Read sequence stops 3 residues before the CDR3 end, and the germline J gene provides the missing end. This rearrangement joins TRBV18 to TRBJ2-7; TRBD1 agrees at 8 bases. The germline gives CDR1 KGHSH, CDR2 LQKENI. V was clipped by 3 bases and J by 0 bases; unmatched bases: 7. CDR3 length: 16 amino acids. CDR3 DNA (partial): TGTGCCAGCTCACCGAAGACAGGGGTGGGCTCCTACGAG. Residues: CASSPKTGVGSYE. From start to end, the CDR3 is CASSPKTGVGSYEQYF.

This clone was observed a handful of times. Read coverage stops 3 residues before the CDR3 terminus; the germline J gene supplies the remainder. The chain couples TRBV10-2 to TRBJ2-5, with a possible D match to TRBD2 (5 bases). The CDR3 is 12 residues long. Germline CDR1 WSHSY, CDR2 SAAADI. Between the trimmed V and J ends, which lost 4 bases and 4 bases, there was a span of 7 bases. CDR3 sequence: CASSVAGETQYF. The CDR3 DNA, read in part, is TGCGCCAGCAGTGTTGCGGGAGAGACC.

Only a few counts were recorded for this clone. The DNA ends 3 residues before the CDR3 does, and the rest of the CDR3 is filled in from the germline J gene. The rearrangement uses TRBV30 and TRBJ2-2; 9 positions agree with TRBD1. Per germline, CDR1 GTSNPN and CDR2 SVGIG (reference sequence). The length of the CDR3 is 14 residues. With V trimmed by 3 bases and J by 7 bases, 6 bases remained unmatched. The CDR3 bases that were read are TGTGCCTGGAGCCTGGGACAGGGAATCGGGGAG. It specifies CAWSLGQGIGE. The full CDR3 is CAWSLGQGIGELFF. The full variable domain, rest sourced from reference TRBV30 and TRBJ2-2, is SQTIHQWPATLVQPVGSPLSLECTVEGTSNPNLYWYRQAAGRGLQLLFYSVGIGQISSEVPQNLSASRPQDRQFILSSKKLLLSDSGFYLCAWSLGQGIGELFFGEGSRLTVL.